What follows are 4 T cell receptor beta chains derived from one specimen sequenced in a study of radiotherapy plus CTLA-4 blockade in lung cancer. The method was immunoSEQ multiplex PCR; TCRdb's version includes in-frame clones alone and lacks a portion of them. The data contain about 82,000 clones, approximately 79% of them seen just once; the ten biggest clones take up over 12%. Sequenced material: peripheral blood, taken from a patient treated with radiotherapy plus ipilimumab. The receptor set was obtained from a human donor with non-small cell lung cancer that progressed on radiotherapy plus ipilimumab.

This clone counts as medium-sized. CDR3 DNA sequence: TGTGCCAGCAGTTCCGAGGCCCTGCTCGGCTATGGCTACACCTTC. It specifies CASSSEALLGYGYTF. The chain employs TRBV6-5 and TRBJ1-2; the D is unclear. CDR3 size: 15 residues. With 4 bases removed from V and 4 bases from J, the gap between germline ends came to 16 bases. The germline gives CDR1 MNHEY, CDR2 SVGAGI.

This clone was picked up many times. This chain uses TRBV10-3 with TRBJ1-1; maybe TRBD1 (6 bases). Trimming pared 6 bases from V and 6 bases from J, leaving 11 bases between. This CDR3 has 12 amino acids. Germline V lookup: CDR1 ENHRY, CDR2 SYGVKD. The CDR3 sequence: CAIRTDSPEAFF. The CDR3 region has the DNA TGTGCCATCAGGACGGACAGCCCTGAAGCTTTCTTT.

The chain uses TRBV11-2 and TRBJ1-2, with TRBD1 matching 8 bases. Looked up from germline, CDR1 is SGHAT and CDR2 is FQNNGV. There are 13 residues in the CDR3. V was pared by 5 bases and J by 8 bases, with 7 bases of the junction left unmatched. The chain's CDR3 is CASSLDRGRGYTF. CDR3 DNA sequence: TGTGCCAGCAGCCTCGACAGGGGTCGGGGCTACACCTTC.

In its sample, this clone was seen a few times. V usage is TRBV7-8 and J usage is TRBJ1-2, with D uncertain. V lost 1 base and J 5 bases, leaving 20 bases between the germline ends. The germline gives CDR1 SGHVS, CDR2 FQNEAQ. The CDR3 spans 17 residues. CDR3 region: CASSLDHSASKVYGYTF. The CDR3 DNA sequence: TGTGCCAGCAGCTTAGATCATTCAGCGAGCAAGGTTTATGGCTACACCTTC.